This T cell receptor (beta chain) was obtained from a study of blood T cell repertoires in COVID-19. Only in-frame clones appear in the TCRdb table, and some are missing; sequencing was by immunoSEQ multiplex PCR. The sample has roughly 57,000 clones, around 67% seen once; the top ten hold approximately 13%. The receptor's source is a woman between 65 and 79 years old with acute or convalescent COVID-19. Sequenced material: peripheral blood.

Written as DNA, the CDR3 is TGTGCCTGGAGTCGGAGGGAAGAGCAGTTCTTC. The encoded protein is CAWSRREEQFF. The V call is TRBV30, the J call TRBJ2-1, with TRBD2 as a possible D gene (6 bases). This CDR3 region has 11 residues. The germline V and J ends were trimmed by 2 bases and 10 bases, with 9 bases remaining between them. CDR1 is GTSNPN and CDR2 is SVGIG in the germline V gene (reference sequence). The variable domain in full, completed from reference TRBV30 and TRBJ2-1, reads SQTIHQWPATLVQPVGSPLSLECTVEGTSNPNLYWYRQAAGRGLQLLFYSVGIGQISSEVPQNLSASRPQDRQFILSSKKLLLSDSGFYLCAWSRREEQFFGPGTRLTVL.